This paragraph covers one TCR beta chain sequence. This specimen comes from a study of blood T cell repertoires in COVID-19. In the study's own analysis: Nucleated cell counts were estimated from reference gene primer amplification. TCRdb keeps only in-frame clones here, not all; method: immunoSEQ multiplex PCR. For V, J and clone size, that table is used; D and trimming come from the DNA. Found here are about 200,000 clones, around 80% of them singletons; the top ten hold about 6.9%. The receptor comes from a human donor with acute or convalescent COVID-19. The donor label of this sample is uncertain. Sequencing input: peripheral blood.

The CDR3 sequence is CASSVEETRQGYTF. For the CDR3, the DNA is TGTGCCAGCAGCGTAGAGGAGACGAGGCAGGGCTACACCTTC. This chain links TRBV9 with TRBJ1-2; D is uncertain. This CDR3 comprises 14 residues. Per the germline V gene, CDR1 is SGDLS and CDR2 is YYNGEE. Trimming pared 0 bases from V and 8 bases from J, leaving 14 bases between. The full variable domain, in which reference TRBV9 and TRBJ1-2 provide the parts outside the CDR3, is DSGVTQTPKHLITATGQRVTLRCSPRSGDLSVYWYQQSLDQGLQFLIQYYNGEERAKGNILERFSAQQFPDLHSELNLSSLELGDSALYFCASSVEETRQGYTFGSGTRLTVV.